What follows are 13 T cell receptor beta chains derived from one specimen sequenced in a study of CD8 T cells in ankylosing spondylitis. These receptors' targets are unknown. In TCRdb, the 5' RACE reads were re-called with MiXCR into one record per CDR3 protein. The data contain fewer than 400,000 distinct CDR3 sequences, 6.5% to 10% of them seen just once; the ten biggest clones take up more than 12%. Study findings and constraints: Typical of ankylosing spondylitis blood, it appeared, was a TCR beta motif of 7 or 8 highly homologous variants.

Sequenced: blood, either unsorted or a sorted T cell fraction (not recorded which). The receptors stem from a male donor with ankylosing spondylitis.

This clonotype was found many times. This chain connects TRBV7-6 to TRBJ2-1, with D maybe TRBD2 (5 bases). The CDR3 consists of 13 residues. CDR1 and CDR2 (germline): SGHVS, FNYEAQ. V was pared by 4 bases and J by 4 bases, with 8 bases between. CDR3 loop: CASSSEGYNEQFF. DNA of the CDR3: TGTGCCAGCAGCTCTGAGGGATACAATGAGCAGTTCTTC.

In this sample, this clonotype turned up a few times. The chain carries TRBV10-3 and TRBJ2-1; 9 bases agree with TRBD2. Germline assignment: CDR1 ENHRY and CDR2 SYGVKD. The V and J ends lost 0 bases and 5 bases, in that order; junction bases with no gene match: 5. The CDR3 consists of 16 residues. The CDR3 reads CAISESRTSVDNEQFF. The CDR3 coding sequence is TGTGCCATCAGTGAGTCGAGGACTAGCGTAGACAATGAGCAGTTCTTC.

The J gene is TRBJ2-1, the V gene TRBV24-1; D is ambiguous. This CDR3 has 14 amino acids. V was cut by 5 bases and J by 1 base, with 8 bases left in between. The V gene's germline CDR1 is KGHDR and CDR2 SFDVKD. The CDR3 sequence: CATSGVASYNEQFF. CDR3 coding DNA: TGTGCCACCAGTGGAGTAGCATCCTACAATGAGCAGTTCTTC.

The chain links TRBV19 to TRBJ2-1; D remains unclear. Trimming removed 7 bases at V and 0 bases at J, with 10 bases between. This CDR3 is built from 14 residues. Germline V gene data show CDR1 as LNHDA and CDR2 as SQIVND (reference sequence). The CDR3 here is CASNPGGSYNEQFF. In DNA, the CDR3 is TGTGCCAGTAATCCGGGTGGCTCCTACAATGAGCAGTTCTTC.

This clonotype was observed at least ten times. The chain recombines TRBV14 with TRBJ1-6, with 7 bases lining up with TRBD1. The CDR3 runs to 14 residues. Germline V gene sequence: CDR1 SGHDN, CDR2 FVKESK. The V gene end was trimmed by 7 bases and the J gene end by 7 bases; junction bases not matched to a gene: 7. CDR3 sequence reads: CASKSGTVNSPLHF. Written as DNA, the CDR3 is TGTGCCAGCAAATCCGGGACAGTGAATTCACCCCTCCACTTT.

In its sample, this clonotype was seen a few times. V is TRBV12-3 or TRBV12-4 and J is TRBJ1-1; possible D gene TRBD1, 5 bases. V lost 4 bases and J 3 bases, leaving 18 bases between the germline ends. The CDR3 totals 16 residues. The CDR3 loop is CASSSLSRGGYTEAFF. The CDR3 coding sequence is TGTGCCAGCAGTTCTCTAAGTAGGGGAGGGTACACTGAAGCTTTCTTT.

V and J are TRBV9 and TRBJ2-2; D not resolved. CDR3 size: 15 residues. Trimming took 1 base from V and 2 from J, leaving 9 bases between them. The germline V gene has CDR1 SGDLS and CDR2 YYNGEE. CDR3 sequence: CASSVTSQNTGELFF. The CDR3 DNA follows: TGTGCCAGCAGCGTAACCTCACAAAACACCGGGGAGCTGTTTTTT.

This rearrangement joins TRBV7-9 to TRBJ2-7; no firm D call. The CDR3 contains 12 residues. CDR1 is SEHNR and CDR2 is FQNEAQ in the germline V gene (reference sequence). Trimming took off 5 bases at V and 0 bases at J, with 5 bases between the two ends. Here the CDR3 DNA reads TGTGCCAGCAGCGGGTTCTCCTACGAGCAGTACTTC. It encodes CASSGFSYEQYF.

The V and J genes are TRBV19 and TRBJ2-1; 8 positions agree with TRBD2. This CDR3 comprises 12 residues. J gave up 10 bases and V 5 bases, and 4 bases lay outside the gene matches. CDR1 is LNHDA, CDR2 SQIVND, per germline (reference sequence). The CDR3 protein is CASSRLASEQFF. CDR3 in DNA: TGTGCCAGTAGTCGACTAGCGAGCGAGCAGTTCTTC.

Only a few counts were recorded for this clonotype. This sequence joins TRBV24-1 and TRBJ2-5, with 8 bases identical to TRBD1. V shed 0 bases, J shed 2 bases, and the junction held 1 base outside the gene matches. The V gene's germline CDR1 is KGHDR and CDR2 SFDVKD. There are 15 residues in the CDR3. In DNA form, the CDR3 reads TGTGCCACCAGTGATTTGGGGACAGGACAAGAGACCCAGTACTTC. It translates to CATSDLGTGQETQYF.

As concerns this clonotype: A read error may explain this, as a much larger clone is one base away. The rearrangement links TRBV25-1 to TRBJ2-7; D is possibly TRBD2 (5 bases). V shed 4 bases and J shed 2 bases, with 9 bases lying between them. Looked up from germline, CDR1 is MGHDK and CDR2 is SYGVNS. The CDR3 loop spans 13 amino acids. The CDR3 region has the DNA TGTGCCAGCAGTGCAGCGGAAACCTACGAGCAGTACTTC. It codes for CASSAAETYEQYF.

This rearrangement joins TRBV18 to TRBJ2-1; a possible D gene is TRBD2 (5 bases). The CDR3 extends over 14 amino acids. The germline gives CDR1 KGHSH, CDR2 LQKENI. V shed 3 bases and J shed 5 bases, with 11 bases lying between them. This chain's CDR3 is CASSPSRGDNEQFF. The CDR3 bases are TGTGCCAGCTCACCCTCCCGGGGAGACAATGAGCAGTTCTTC. Full variable domain (remainder filled in from reference TRBV18 and TRBJ2-1): NAGVMQNPRHLVRRRGQEARLRCSPMKGHSHVYWYRQLPEEGLKFMVYLQKENIIDESGMPKERFSAEFPKEGPSILRIQQVVRGDSAAYFCASSPSRGDNEQFFGPGTRLTVL.

This clonotype was seen only a few times. The V gene is TRBV12-3 or TRBV12-4, the J gene TRBJ1-2; D unclear. This CDR3 has 12 amino acids. V lost 7 bases, J lost 9 bases, and 15 bases lay in between. CDR3 in DNA: TGTGCCAGCACCCCGCTCCAAGGGCGCTACACCTTC. Protein sequence: CASTPLQGRYTF.